This TCR beta chain was identified during a study of shared clonotypes between healthy human individuals. Study conclusions and caveats: Clonotypes that were shared across a handful of donors made up about 4.5% of naive CD4 clonotypes.

Terminally differentiated effector memory CD45RA+ cells were left out of the naive CD8 fraction, which was CD45RO-negative and positively selected for CCR7. Several immunoSEQ plates received, in even portions, the genomic DNA of each subset. TCRdb's table, derived via immunoSEQ multiplex PCR, lists solely in-frame clones and lacks some. The table shows more than 2 million clones, with over 85% occurring only once. This clone was observed a single time. What it binds is not known. Germline V gene data show CDR1 as MDHEN and CDR2 as SYDVKM. This CDR3 is 13 amino acids long. V dropped 5 bases and J dropped 5 bases, with 12 bases sitting between them.

Sequences were obtained from naive CD8+ T cells from PBMCs. V usage is TRBV28 and J usage is TRBJ2-5; D remains unclear. The TCR originated in a young man in good health. Some clones in this sample may be carry-over from other donors' samples. CDR3 sequence: CASSVSIRETQYF. Here the CDR3 DNA reads TGTGCCAGCAGTGTTAGCATTAGGGAGACCCAGTACTTC.